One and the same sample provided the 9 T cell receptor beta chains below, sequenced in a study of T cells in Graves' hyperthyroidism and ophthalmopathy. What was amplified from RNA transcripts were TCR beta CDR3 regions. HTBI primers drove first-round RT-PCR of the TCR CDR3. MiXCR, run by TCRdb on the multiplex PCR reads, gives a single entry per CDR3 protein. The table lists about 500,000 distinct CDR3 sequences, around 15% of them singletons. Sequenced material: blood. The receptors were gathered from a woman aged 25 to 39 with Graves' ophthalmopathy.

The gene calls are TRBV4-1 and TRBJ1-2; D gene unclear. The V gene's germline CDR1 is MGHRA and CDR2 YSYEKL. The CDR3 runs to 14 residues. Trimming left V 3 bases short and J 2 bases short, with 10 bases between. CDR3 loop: CASSQESGNYGYTF. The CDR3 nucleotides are TGCGCCAGCAGCCAGGAGAGCGGAAACTATGGCTACACCTTC.

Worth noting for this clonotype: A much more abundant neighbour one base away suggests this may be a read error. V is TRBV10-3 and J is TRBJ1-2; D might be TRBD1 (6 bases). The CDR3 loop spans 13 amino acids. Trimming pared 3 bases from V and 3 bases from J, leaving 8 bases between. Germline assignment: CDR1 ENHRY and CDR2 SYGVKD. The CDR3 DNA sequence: TGTGCCATCAGTGAAGGGGGGGACTATGGCTACACCTTC. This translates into CAISEGGDYGYTF.

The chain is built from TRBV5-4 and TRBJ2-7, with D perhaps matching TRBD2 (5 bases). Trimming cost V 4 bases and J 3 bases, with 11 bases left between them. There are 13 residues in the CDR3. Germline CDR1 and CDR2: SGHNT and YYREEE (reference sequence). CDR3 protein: CASSRGSYYEQYF. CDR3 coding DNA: TGTGCCAGCAGCCGAGGGAGTTACTACGAGCAGTACTTC.

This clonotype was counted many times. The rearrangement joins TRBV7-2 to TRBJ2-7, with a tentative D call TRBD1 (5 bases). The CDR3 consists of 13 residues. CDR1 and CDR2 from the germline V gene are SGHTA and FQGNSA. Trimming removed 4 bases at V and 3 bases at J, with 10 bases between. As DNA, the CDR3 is TGTGCCAGCAGCTCAAGACAGAGCTACGAGCAGTACTTC. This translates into CASSSRQSYEQYF.

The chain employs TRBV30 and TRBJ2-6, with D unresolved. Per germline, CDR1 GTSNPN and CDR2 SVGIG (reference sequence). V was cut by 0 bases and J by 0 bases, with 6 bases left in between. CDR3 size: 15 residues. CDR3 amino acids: CAWSVLSSGANVLTF. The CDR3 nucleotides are TGTGCCTGGAGTGTATTGAGCTCTGGGGCCAACGTCCTGACTTTC.

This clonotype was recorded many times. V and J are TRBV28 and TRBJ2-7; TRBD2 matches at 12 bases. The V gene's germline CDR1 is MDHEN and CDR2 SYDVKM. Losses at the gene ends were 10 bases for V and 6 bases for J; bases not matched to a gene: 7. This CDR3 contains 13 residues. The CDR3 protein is CATRLAGAFEQYF. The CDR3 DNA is TGTGCCACCCGACTAGCGGGAGCTTTCGAGCAGTACTTC.

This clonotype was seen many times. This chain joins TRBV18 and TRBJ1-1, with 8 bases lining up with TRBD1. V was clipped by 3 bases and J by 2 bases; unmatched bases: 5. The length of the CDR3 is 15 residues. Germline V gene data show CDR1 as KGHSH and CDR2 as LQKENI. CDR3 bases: TGTGCCAGCTCACCGCGGACAGGGACTAACACTGAAGCTTTCTTT. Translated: CASSPRTGTNTEAFF.

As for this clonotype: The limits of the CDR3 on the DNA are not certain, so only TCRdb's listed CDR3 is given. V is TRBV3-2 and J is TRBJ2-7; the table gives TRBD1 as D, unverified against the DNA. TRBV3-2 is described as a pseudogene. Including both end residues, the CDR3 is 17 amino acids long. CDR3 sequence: CASSQVGTGNIPYEQYF.

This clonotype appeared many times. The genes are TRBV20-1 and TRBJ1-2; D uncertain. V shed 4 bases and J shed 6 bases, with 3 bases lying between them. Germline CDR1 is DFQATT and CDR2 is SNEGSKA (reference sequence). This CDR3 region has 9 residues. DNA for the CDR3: TGCAGTGCTATTAATGGCTACACCTTC. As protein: CSAINGYTF.